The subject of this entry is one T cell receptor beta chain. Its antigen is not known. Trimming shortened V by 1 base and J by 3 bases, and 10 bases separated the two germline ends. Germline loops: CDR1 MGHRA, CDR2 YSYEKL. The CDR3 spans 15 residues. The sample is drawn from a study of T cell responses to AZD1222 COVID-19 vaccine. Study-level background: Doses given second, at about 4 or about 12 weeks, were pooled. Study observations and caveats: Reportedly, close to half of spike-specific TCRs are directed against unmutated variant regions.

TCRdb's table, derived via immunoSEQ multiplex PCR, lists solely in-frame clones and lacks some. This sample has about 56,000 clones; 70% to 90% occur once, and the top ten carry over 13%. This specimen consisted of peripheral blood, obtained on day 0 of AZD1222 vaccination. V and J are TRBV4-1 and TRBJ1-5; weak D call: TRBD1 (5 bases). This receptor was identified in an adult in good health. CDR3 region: CASSQVKGDNQPQHF. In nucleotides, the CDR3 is TGCGCCAGCAGCCAAGTAAAAGGGGACAATCAGCCCCAGCATTTT.